This T cell receptor (beta chain) was retrieved from a study of blood T cell repertoires in COVID-19. Libraries were prepared by immunoSEQ multiplex PCR; TCRdb keeps only in-frame clonotypes and omits some of them. This sample has about 310,000 clones, with 85% found just once. The ends lost 1 base at V and 2 bases at J; junction bases unmatched: 2. CDR1 GTSNPN and CDR2 SVGIG come from the germline V gene (reference sequence). The CDR3 loop spans 14 amino acids. Those who participated ranged in age from roughly 18 to 90 years and resided in some 24 US areas. Cohort allocation depended upon clinical history that participants reported. A PCR-confirmed or clinician-diagnosed COVID-19 case had contacted exposed participants within 2 weeks of entry.

This chain joins TRBV30 and TRBJ1-3, with 7 bases matching TRBD1. The sequence was collected from a woman in her twenties or thirties who had been exposed to COVID-19. The sample was PBMCs or T cells enriched from blood (not recorded which). The chain's CDR3 is CAWSEGQAGNTIYF. In DNA, the CDR3 is TGTGCCTGGAGTGAAGGACAGGCTGGAAACACCATATATTTT.